These 21 T cell receptor beta chains originate from one sample sequenced in a study of STAT5B mutations in CD4+ large granular lymphocyte leukemia. TCRdb keeps only in-frame clones here, not all; method: immunoSEQ multiplex PCR. The sample shows fewer than 40,000 clones, about four fifths of them seen only once. What was sequenced was CD4+ T cells from blood buffy coats. The receptors shown here come from a human donor in good health.

This chain connects TRBV4-2 to TRBJ2-2; 7 bases are a match to TRBD2. Germline CDR1 and CDR2: LGHNA and YNFKEQ. V gave up 5 bases and J gave up 3 bases; unmatched junction bases: 9. The CDR3 loop spans 16 amino acids. The DNA of the CDR3 is TGTGCCAGCAGCGCCAGCCGGGGAGGGGACACCGGGGAGCTGTTTTTT. Translated, it gives CASSASRGGDTGELFF.

A few counts support this clone. The V call is TRBV4-2, the J call TRBJ2-2, with D tentatively TRBD1 (6 bases). Germline V lookup: CDR1 LGHNA, CDR2 YNFKEQ. V was cut by 4 bases and J by 0 bases, with 15 bases left in between. This CDR3 comprises 17 residues. CDR3 DNA sequence: TGTGCCAGCAGCCCCATGGGGCGACAGGCGAACACCGGGGAGCTGTTTTTT. Its translation: CASSPMGRQANTGELFF.

V gene TRBV6-5 combines with J gene TRBJ1-1; 7 bases are shared with TRBD1. CDR1 and CDR2 (germline): MNHEY, SVGAGI. The CDR3 is 13 residues long. The ends lost 6 bases at V and 4 bases at J; junction bases unmatched: 5. DNA of the CDR3: TGTGCCAGCAGCCGGGACAGTTCCACTGAAGCTTTCTTT. Protein product: CASSRDSSTEAFF.

Comments on this clone: A junction end diverges from the germline sequence, so it may reflect a read error. This CDR3 is CGIGPGTGPTF. CDR3 coding DNA: TGCGGTATAGGCCCCGGGACAGGCCCTACTTTT. This chain joins TRBV29-1 and TRBJ1-1; 8 bases are shared with TRBD1. Germline V gene sequence: CDR1 SQVTM, CDR2 ANQGSEA. This CDR3 region has 11 residues.

This clone has a handful of counts. Within the sample, other DNA sequences also encode this same CDR3. The chain combines TRBV6-6 with TRBJ1-4; no clear D. V gave up 6 bases and J gave up 8 bases, with 7 bases separating them. Germline CDR1 MNHNY, CDR2 SVGAGI (reference sequence). This CDR3 spans 11 amino acids. CDR3 in amino acids: CASSPGEKLFF. CDR3 DNA: TGTGCCAGCAGCCCCGGCGAAAAACTGTTTTTT.

The chain is built from TRBV5-1 and TRBJ1-1, with D possibly TRBD1 on 5 matching bases. Germline CDR1 and CDR2: SGHRS and YFSETQ. This CDR3 is built from 18 residues. Trimming left V 0 bases short and J 3 bases short, with 21 bases between. The CDR3 DNA is TGCGCCAGCAGCTTGGATGCTAGGGGCTCCTTAGTGTACACTGAAGCTTTCTTT. Its protein is CASSLDARGSLVYTEAFF.

The table lists this clone with a count of one. This chain connects TRBV9 to TRBJ1-1, with a tentative D call TRBD1 (5 bases). The CDR3 runs to 15 residues. V was shortened by 3 bases and J by 9 bases, with 21 bases between the two germline ends. CDR1 and CDR2 (germline): SGDLS, YYNGEE. The CDR3 DNA is TGTGCCAGCAGCGACCGGACGGGGGGGAATGTGAAAGCTTTCTTT. Protein: CASSDRTGGNVKAFF.

This chain uses TRBV9 with TRBJ2-7; 8 bases are a match to TRBD1. The CDR3 covers 16 residues. The germline V gene has CDR1 SGDLS and CDR2 YYNGEE. With 4 bases clipped from V and 1 base from J, the junction kept 10 bases outside the gene matches. In DNA, the CDR3 is TGTGCCAGCAGCCCCGGGGACAGGCTCATTTCCTACGAGCAGTACTTC. Its protein is CASSPGDRLISYEQYF.

The rearrangement links TRBV5-1 to TRBJ1-2; D gene uncertain. CDR3 size: 14 residues. Trimming took off 0 bases at V and 2 bases at J, with 8 bases between the two ends. Germline-derived CDR1 and CDR2 are SGHRS and YFSETQ. DNA of the CDR3: TGCGCCAGCAGCTTGGAGGGTGCCAACTATGGCTACACCTTC. Residues: CASSLEGANYGYTF.

The chain joins TRBV6-1 to TRBJ1-5, with 7 bases lining up with TRBD1. Germline V lookup: CDR1 MNHNS, CDR2 SASEGT. This CDR3 is 15 amino acids long. V trimming: 6 bases; J trimming: 2 bases; junction bases outside the gene matches: 7. CDR3: CASRDTGAGNQPQHF. DNA of the CDR3: TGTGCCAGCAGGGATACAGGGGCGGGCAATCAGCCCCAGCATTTT.

The rearrangement uses TRBV19 and TRBJ1-1; the D is unclear. Germline-derived CDR1 and CDR2 are LNHDA and SQIVND (reference sequence). V lost 0 bases to trimming and J lost 1 base, with 6 bases between them. The CDR3 sequence is 14 residues long. The CDR3 loop reads CASSIDRENTEAFF. CDR3 DNA: TGTGCCAGTAGTATAGACAGAGAGAACACTGAAGCTTTCTTT.

CDR3 bases: TGCGCCAGCAGCCACCTCCTGGGACAGCCTTCCTACGAGCAGTACTTC. Translating gives CASSHLLGQPSYEQYF. The chain employs TRBV4-1 and TRBJ2-7; TRBD1 agrees at 7 bases. Germline V lookup: CDR1 MGHRA, CDR2 YSYEKL. Germline trimming cut 3 bases from V and 1 base from J; bases unmatched to any gene: 9. This CDR3 is built from 16 residues.

This clone was seen more than once but under ten times. The V gene is TRBV13, the J gene TRBJ1-5; 9 nucleotides line up with TRBD1. In germline, CDR1 is PRHDT, CDR2 FYEKMQ (reference sequence). The ends lost 2 bases at V and 4 bases at J; junction bases unmatched: 9. The CDR3 contains 17 residues. The CDR3 nucleotides are TGTGCCAGCAGCTTAAGTCGGGGACAGGGAGGAAATCAGCCCCAGCATTTT. This gives the protein CASSLSRGQGGNQPQHF.

V gene TRBV5-1 combines with J gene TRBJ1-3, with D perhaps matching TRBD1 (5 bases). CDR1 is SGHRS and CDR2 is YFSETQ in the germline V gene. There are 15 residues in the CDR3. With 2 bases removed from V and 1 base from J, the gap between germline ends came to 10 bases. In DNA form, the CDR3 reads TGCGCCAGCAGCTTAGGCCGGGGGTCTGGAAACACCATATATTTT. This sequence encodes CASSLGRGSGNTIYF.

J is TRBJ1-1 and V is TRBV12-2. TRBV12-2 represents a pseudogene. CDR3 size: 16 residues. CDR3 nucleotides: TGTGCAAGTCGTTCCCGGGACGGATGGGGGGTCACTGAAGCTTTCTTT. This gives the protein CASRSRDGWGVTEAFF.

J is TRBJ1-6 and V is TRBV5-1; 10 bases line up with TRBD1. The J segment lost 5 bases and the V segment lost 2 bases, leaving 1 base of the junction unmatched. Germline lookup yields CDR1 SGHRS and CDR2 YFSETQ. The CDR3 length is 15 residues. In DNA form, the CDR3 reads TGCGCCAGCAGCTTAGGACAGGGGGATAATTCACCCCTCCACTTT. Translated: CASSLGQGDNSPLHF.

The chain links TRBV5-4 to TRBJ2-7; TRBD1 matches 10 bases. The germline CDR1 and CDR2 sequences are SGHNT and YYREEE (reference sequence). Trimming at V came to 3 bases and at J to 6 bases, leaving 6 bases not matched to a gene. CDR3 length equals 14 residues. CDR3 in amino acids: CASSSGQGRSEQYF. CDR3 DNA sequence: TGTGCCAGCAGCTCGGGACAGGGGAGGAGCGAGCAGTACTTC.

The rearrangement joins TRBV5-1 to TRBJ2-7; D perhaps matches TRBD1 (6 bases). Germline V gene sequence: CDR1 SGHRS, CDR2 YFSETQ. The CDR3 sequence is 14 residues long. With 4 bases removed from V and 3 bases from J, the gap between germline ends came to 14 bases. The CDR3 reads CASSPEGQFYEQYF. The CDR3 nucleotides read TGCGCCAGCAGCCCGGAAGGACAGTTCTACGAGCAGTACTTC.

The rearrangement links TRBV2 to TRBJ1-2; 7 bases line up with TRBD1. The CDR3 spans 14 residues. V shed 7 bases and J 5 bases; nucleotides not matched to a gene: 10. The germline gives CDR1 SNHLY, CDR2 FYNNEI. CDR3 DNA: TGTGCCAGCACTCCGGGGACAGTCTTGTATGGCTACACCTTC. This encodes CASTPGTVLYGYTF.

The chain joins TRBV7-2 to TRBJ2-1; 8 nucleotides agree with TRBD1. Germline V gene data show CDR1 as SGHTA and CDR2 as FQGNSA. With V trimmed by 5 bases and J by 1 base, 4 bases remained unmatched. The CDR3 runs 15 residues. The CDR3 DNA follows: TGTGCCAGCAGCCTCGACAGGGGTTCCTACAATGAGCAGTTCTTC. The encoded protein is CASSLDRGSYNEQFF.

The gene calls are TRBV11-1 and TRBJ1-1; no clear D. Germline-derived CDR1 and CDR2 are SGHAT and FQDESV (reference sequence). The V end was cut by 2 bases, the J end by 1 base, with 5 bases between. The CDR3 extends over 13 amino acids. DNA of the CDR3: TGTGCCAGCAGCTTACAGGAGAACACTGAAGCTTTCTTT. Translated, it gives CASSLQENTEAFF. Supplemented by reference TRBV11-1 and TRBJ1-1, the full variable domain reads EAEVAQSPRYKITEKSQAVAFWCDPISGHATLYWYRQILGQGPELLVQFQDESVVDDSQLPKDRFSAERLKGVDSTLKIQPAELGDSAMYLCASSLQENTEAFFGQGTRLTVV.